A few counts support the clone carrying this T cell receptor beta chain. These data belong to a study of identical twins. Trimming at V came to 4 bases and at J to 6 bases, leaving 3 bases not matched to a gene. Germline V CDR1 and CDR2: SNHLY, FYNNEI. CDR3 length: 13 residues. MiXCR, applied by TCRdb to the 5' RACE reads, yields one record per CDR3 protein. The data hold fewer than 350,000 distinct CDR3 sequences, with roughly 8.6% observed a single time. Healthy Caucasians made up all donors. The same specimen was also included in a second study, on yellow fever vaccine responses in identical twins.

The rearrangement joins TRBV2 to TRBJ2-3; 8 bases match TRBD1. This TCR derives from a woman younger than 35 in good health. The sequenced sample was memory (CD45RO+) T cells sorted from blood. CDR3 residues: CASSVSGGDTQYF. The CDR3 nucleotides are TGTGCCAGCAGTGTGTCAGGGGGCGATACGCAGTATTTT. The complete variable domain, with remaining parts taken from reference TRBV2 and TRBJ2-3, reads EPEVTQTPSHQVTQMGQEVILRCVPISNHLYFYWYRQILGQKVEFLVSFYNNEISEKSEIFDDQFSVERPDGSNFTLKIRSTKLEDSAMYFCASSVSGGDTQYFGPGTRLTVL.